The clone carrying this T cell receptor (beta chain) was seen a few times. The antigen is unknown. Both 60 Vbeta primers and 13 Jbeta primers went into the PCR. Some clones are missing from TCRdb's copy, which holds only in-frame ones; the method was immunoSEQ multiplex PCR. This sample has 70,000 to 95,000 clones, with around 62% found just once. The entry originates in a study of cytomegalovirus exposure and HLA in healthy donors. Regarding the study as a whole: Researchers catalogued roughly 150 TCR beta chains as cytomegalovirus-associated.

Germline V lookup: CDR1 GTSNPN, CDR2 SVGIG (reference sequence). CDR3 length: 13 amino acids. V was clipped by 4 bases and J by 7 bases, with 11 bases between them. Sequencing was performed on PBMCs. This receptor was taken from a woman in her 30s in good health and CMV-seropositive. This sequence joins TRBV30 and TRBJ1-6, with D possibly being TRBD1 (5 bases). CDR3 nucleotide sequence: TGTGCCTGGAAACTCCAGGGAAATTCACCCCTCCACTTT. Amino acid sequence: CAWKLQGNSPLHF.